The text below deals with one T cell receptor (beta chain). Antigen specificity is unknown. Donation came from healthy HIV-negative adults that had no recent acute infections or vaccinations. The sample belongs to a study of shared clonotypes between healthy human individuals. Broader study findings: Generally, estimated richness proved larger in naive subsets than it did in memory subsets. Non-shared clonotypes had lower generation probabilities than clonotypes shared by all four sorted-subset donors.

CDR3 size: 13 residues. The V end was cut by 1 base, the J end by 7 bases, with 10 bases between. Per the germline V gene, CDR1 is SEHNR and CDR2 is FQNEAQ (reference sequence). Sequencing used immunoSEQ multiplex PCR; TCRdb keeps in-frame clones, though not all of them. The sample lists millions of clones, around nine tenths seen once, with around 0.14% in the top ten. This clonotype originated in a man younger than 30 in good health. The chain employs TRBV7-9 and TRBJ2-5; no firm D call. Sequences were obtained from naive CD4+ T cells sorted from blood. Subset noted: CD45RA+ positively selected. CDR3 nucleotides: TGTGCCAGCAGCTTAGTAGGTCTCCGGACCCAGTACTTC. Its translation is CASSLVGLRTQYF.